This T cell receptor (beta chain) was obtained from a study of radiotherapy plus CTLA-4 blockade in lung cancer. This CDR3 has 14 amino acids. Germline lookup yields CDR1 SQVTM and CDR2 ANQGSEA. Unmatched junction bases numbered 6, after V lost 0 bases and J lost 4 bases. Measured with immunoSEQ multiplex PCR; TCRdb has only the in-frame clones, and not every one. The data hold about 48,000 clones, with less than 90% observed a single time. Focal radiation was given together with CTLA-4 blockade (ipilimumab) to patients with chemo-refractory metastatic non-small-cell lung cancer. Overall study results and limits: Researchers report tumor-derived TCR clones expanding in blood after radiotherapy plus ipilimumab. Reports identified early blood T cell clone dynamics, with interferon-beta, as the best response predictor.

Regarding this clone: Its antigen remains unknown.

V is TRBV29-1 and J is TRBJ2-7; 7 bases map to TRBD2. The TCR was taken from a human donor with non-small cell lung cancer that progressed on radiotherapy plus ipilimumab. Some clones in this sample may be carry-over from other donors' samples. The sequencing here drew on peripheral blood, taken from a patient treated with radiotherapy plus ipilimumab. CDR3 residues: CSVEDGTTEYEQYF. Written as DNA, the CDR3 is TGCAGCGTTGAAGATGGGACTACCGAGTACGAGCAGTACTTC.